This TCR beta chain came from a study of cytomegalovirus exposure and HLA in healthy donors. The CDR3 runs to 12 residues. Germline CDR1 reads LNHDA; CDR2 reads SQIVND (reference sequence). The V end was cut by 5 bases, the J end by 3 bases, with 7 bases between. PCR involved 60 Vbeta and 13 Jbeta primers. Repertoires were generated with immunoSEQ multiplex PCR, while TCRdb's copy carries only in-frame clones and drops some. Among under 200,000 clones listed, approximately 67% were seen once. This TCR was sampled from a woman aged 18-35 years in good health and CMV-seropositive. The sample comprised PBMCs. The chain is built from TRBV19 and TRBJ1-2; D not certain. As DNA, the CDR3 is TGTGCCAGTAGTGAGGGAGACTATGGCTACACCTTC. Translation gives CASSEGDYGYTF.